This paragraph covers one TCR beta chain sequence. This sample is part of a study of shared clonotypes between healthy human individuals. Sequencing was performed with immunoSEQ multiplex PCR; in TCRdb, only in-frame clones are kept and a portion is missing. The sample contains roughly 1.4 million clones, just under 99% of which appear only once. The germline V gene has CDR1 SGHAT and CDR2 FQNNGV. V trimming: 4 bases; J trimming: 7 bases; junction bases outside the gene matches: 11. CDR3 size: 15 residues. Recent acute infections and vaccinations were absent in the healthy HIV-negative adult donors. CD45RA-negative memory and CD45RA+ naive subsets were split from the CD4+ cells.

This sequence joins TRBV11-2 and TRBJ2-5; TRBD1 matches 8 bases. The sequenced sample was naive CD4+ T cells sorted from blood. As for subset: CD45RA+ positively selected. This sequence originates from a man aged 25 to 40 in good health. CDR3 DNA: TGTGCCAGCAGCTCGCGACAGGGGACCCTTGGGACCCAGTACTTC. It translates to CASSSRQGTLGTQYF.